This T cell receptor (beta chain) came from a study of early stage breast cancer tumors. Study overall: Among around twelve ER+/PR+/HER2- tumors, eight were ductal, four lobular.

CDR3 length: 17 amino acids. The V and J ends lost 4 bases and 6 bases respectively, with 25 bases between them. The V gene's germline CDR1 is SGHNT and CDR2 YYREEE (reference sequence). TCRdb's table, derived via immunoSEQ multiplex PCR, lists solely in-frame clones and lacks some. The profile shows about 25,000 clones, roughly 64% of them singletons. About this clone itself: Its antigen is as yet unknown.

Each tumor contributed about 17-55 mg of diced tissue. The study, taken as a whole, reports: In about 90% of the 16 patients, blood comparison separated tumor from normal breast.

This TCR was recovered from a person in their sixties or seventies with breast cancer. The sample taken for sequencing was breast tumor tissue. The V gene is TRBV5-4, the J gene TRBJ1-2; D unresolved. The DNA of the CDR3 is TGTGCCAGCAGCCCCCACCTTCTGGGCATCGCCGGGGATGGCTACACCTTC. The encoded protein is CASSPHLLGIAGDGYTF.